Sequencing of this T cell receptor beta chain was carried out in a study of T cells in Graves' hyperthyroidism and ophthalmopathy (dated by TCRdb to between 2017 and 2020). Context from the whole study: Peripheral blood samples were taken at initial diagnosis, before any treatment was given. TCR V-J signatures able to tell the groups apart were searched for in a discovery cohort of some 100 patients, of whom approximately 40 had Graves' ophthalmopathy and some 60 had stable Graves' hyperthyroidism. An independent validation cohort of about 19 hyperthyroidism patients and approximately 16 patients who later progressed to ophthalmopathy tested prospective prediction of ophthalmopathy. The 95 to 100 discovery patients were randomly divided into training and test sets at a 7:3 ratio. In over five Graves' hyperthyroidism patients, the study also compared T-cell repertoires from thyroid tissue with T-cell repertoires from blood. Once sampling was done, hyperthyroidism patients were given methimazole at a starting dose of 30 mg daily, whereas ophthalmopathy patients were given high-dose intravenous methylprednisolone. The paper reports TCR Vbeta CDR3 sequencing of approximately 140 peripheral blood samples: under 45 ophthalmopathy, some 80 hyperthyroidism and some 17 progressor patients.

The TCR beta CDR3 regions were amplified from the RNA transcripts. A first-round RT-PCR of the TCR CDR3 used the HTBI primer set with the Qiagen OneStep RT-PCR kit. Libraries were constructed in a second round of multiplex PCR, after which size selection and purification were carried out. Libraries were sequenced paired-end with 100 bp reads on an Illumina HiSeq2000. On the study's bioinformatics: Raw data were processed with SOAPnuke, discarding reads with adapters, uncalled bases, mean Phred below 15, or no exact constant-primer or identifier match. High-quality paired reads were merged using COPE v1.2.5, and each unique nucleotide sequence was defined as a clonotype. MiTCR v1.1 was used to align clonotypes to the IMGT TRBV, TRBD and TRBJ reference segments. Analysis was restricted to V-J combinations with a frequency above 0.0001, which covered 99.2% of repertoires. A TCS score was defined as the ratio between F50 (clonal expansion) and ExV (chaos), using BLOSUM62-based TCRdist between CDR3 peptides within each V-J. Welch's t-statistics and random forest reduced just over 500 V-J features to roughly 13, which were used in a naive Bayes classifier (R e1071). TCRdb handled the public reads itself, with Q25 trimming in fastp and clone calling in MiXCR, and kept productive beta chains. Each CDR3 protein appears once, grouped with its most common genes and DNA. TCRdb's processing, not the authors' own work, is the source of the V and J calls. The sample records around 530,000 distinct CDR3 sequences, 15% to 20% of which are singletons. The ten largest make up under 20% of the sample.

Concerning this clonotype itself: The antigen it binds to is not known. Per-base qualities were not stored, and no clone one base away is much larger.

Points the paper makes about the study in general: Ophthalmopathy was separated from stable hyperthyroidism by a 13 V-J signature model, with over 85% sensitivity and roughly 84% specificity obtained in cross-validation and 80%/75% obtained in testing. In validation, the model predicted progression to ophthalmopathy a median of roughly 6.5 months before onset, with about 71% sensitivity and roughly 72% specificity. Most expanded thyroid clonotypes (frequency above 0.001) were also detected in blood, suggesting blood repertoires may reflect thyroid immune responses. No statistical method was used to set the sample size in advance, and investigators knew the group allocation.

Ophthalmopathy patients had moderately to severely active disease, Clinical Activity Score of at least 3, NOSPECS grade of at least 4, and duration under 3 months. Patients with uncontrolled infections, other autoimmune diseases, pregnancy or lactation were excluded. Diagnoses were established on the basis of clinical symptoms, serum thyroxine and TRAb, thyroid ultrasound, and orbital computed tomography. PBMCs were separated from 10 ml of fresh peripheral blood using Ficoll-Paque density gradient centrifugation. Trizol reagent was used to extract total RNA, and RNA quality was then checked on an Agilent 2100 Bioanalyzer. From the cysteine up to the phenylalanine, the CDR3 has a length of 16 residues. Only the CDR3 DNA is retained, 48 bases long and in frame from the first base. Unmatched junction bases come to 4, with V trimmed by 1 base and J by 0 bases. As encoded in the germline V gene (reference sequence), CDR1 is LGHDT while CDR2 is YNNKEL.

Sequenced sample: blood. The chain is assembled from TRBV3-1 and TRBJ2-3; 7 junctional bases match TRBD2. The TCR was taken from a woman between 18 and 29 years old with Graves' ophthalmopathy. In nucleotide form, the sequence is TGTGCCAGCAGCCAAGGCCTAGCGGTGAGCACAGATACGCAGTATTTT. It specifies CASSQGLAVSTDTQYF.